The 5 T cell receptor beta chains listed next were all sequenced from one sample in a study of blood T cell repertoires in COVID-19. The method was immunoSEQ multiplex PCR; TCRdb's version includes in-frame clones alone and lacks a portion of them. Of 140,000 to 150,000 clones listed, around 80% are singletons. Sequencing was carried out using peripheral blood. The receptor set was obtained from a man aged 55 to 70 with active or convalescent COVID-19.

This chain links TRBV7-2 with TRBJ1-2, with D hard to call. From germline, CDR1 is SGHTA and CDR2 FQGNSA. Trimming removed 1 base at V and 4 bases at J, with 16 bases between. CDR3 length: 16 residues. The CDR3 DNA is TGTGCCAGCAGCTTAGATGCCCCACGTACAGCCTATGGCTACACCTTC. It is translated as CASSLDAPRTAYGYTF.

This clone was recorded once. J is TRBJ2-1 and V is TRBV7-2, with 8 bases lining up with TRBD2. CDR1 is SGHTA and CDR2 is FQGNSA in the germline V gene. Trimming cost V 4 bases and J 8 bases; bases outside gene matches: 10. The CDR3 loop spans 15 amino acids. CDR3 sequence reads: CASSSSPGTRDEQFF. The CDR3 DNA reads TGTGCCAGCAGCTCCAGCCCCGGGACTAGGGATGAGCAGTTCTTC.

The CDR3 DNA reads as TGTGCCAGCAGTTCCTTGGCAGGGGGCTTTGGAAACACCATATATTTT. Protein: CASSSLAGGFGNTIYF. This rearrangement joins TRBV6-5 to TRBJ1-3; 8 bases are shared with TRBD1. This CDR3 is 16 amino acids long. The junction had 8 bases not matched to a gene; V was cut back by 4 bases and J by 3 bases. Germline loops: CDR1 MNHEY, CDR2 SVGAGI.

The chain is built from TRBV4-3 and TRBJ1-1; weak D call: TRBD1 (5 bases). The germline V gene encodes CDR1 LGHNA and CDR2 YSLEER. The CDR3 loop spans 15 amino acids. Between the trimmed V and J ends, which lost 0 bases and 0 bases, there was a span of 8 bases. CDR3 sequence reads: CASSQEHRLNTEAFF. CDR3 nucleotides: TGCGCCAGCAGCCAAGAGCACAGGCTGAACACTGAAGCTTTCTTT.

The chain employs TRBV7-2 and TRBJ1-2; unclear D gene. This CDR3 has 14 amino acids. V shed 7 bases and J shed 7 bases, with 19 bases lying between them. Germline CDR1 and CDR2: SGHTA and FQGNSA. The CDR3 spells CASTFLVEGSGYTF. CDR3 coding DNA: TGTGCCAGCACCTTTTTGGTTGAGGGTAGTGGCTACACCTTC. The entire variable domain, with the rest obtained from reference TRBV7-2 and TRBJ1-2, is as follows: GAGVSQSPSNKVTEKGKDVELRCDPISGHTALYWYRQSLGQGLEFLIYFQGNSAPDKSGLPSDRFSAERTGGSVSTLTIQRTQQEDSAVYLCASTFLVEGSGYTFGSGTRLTVV.